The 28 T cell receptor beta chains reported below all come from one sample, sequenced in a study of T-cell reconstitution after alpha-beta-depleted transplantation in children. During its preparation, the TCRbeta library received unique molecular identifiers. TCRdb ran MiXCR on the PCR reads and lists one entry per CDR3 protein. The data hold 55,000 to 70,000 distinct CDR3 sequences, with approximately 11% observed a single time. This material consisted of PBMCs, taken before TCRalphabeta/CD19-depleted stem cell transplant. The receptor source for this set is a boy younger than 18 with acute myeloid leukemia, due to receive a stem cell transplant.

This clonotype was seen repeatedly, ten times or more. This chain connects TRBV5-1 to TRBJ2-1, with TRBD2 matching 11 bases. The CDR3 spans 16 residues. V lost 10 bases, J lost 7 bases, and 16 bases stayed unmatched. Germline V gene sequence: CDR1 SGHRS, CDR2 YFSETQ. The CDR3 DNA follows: TGCGCCCCCGACATAGCGGGAGGGCCTGTTTGGAATGAGCAGTTCTTC. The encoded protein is CAPDIAGGPVWNEQFF.

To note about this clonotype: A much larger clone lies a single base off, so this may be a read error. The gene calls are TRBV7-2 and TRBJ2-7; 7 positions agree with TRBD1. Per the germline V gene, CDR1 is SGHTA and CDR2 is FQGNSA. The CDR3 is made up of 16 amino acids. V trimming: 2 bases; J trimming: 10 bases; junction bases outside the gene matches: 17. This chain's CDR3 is CASSLSRGQLRNLQYF. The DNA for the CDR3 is TGTGCCAGCAGCTTATCCCGGGGACAGCTCCGAAACTTACAGTACTTC. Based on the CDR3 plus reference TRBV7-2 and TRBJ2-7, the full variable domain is GAGVSQSPSNKVTEKGKDVELRCDPISGHTALYWYRQSLGQGLEFLIYFQGNSAPDKSGLPSDRFSAERTGGSVSTLTIQRTQQEDSAVYLCASSLSRGQLRNLQYFGPGTRLTVT.

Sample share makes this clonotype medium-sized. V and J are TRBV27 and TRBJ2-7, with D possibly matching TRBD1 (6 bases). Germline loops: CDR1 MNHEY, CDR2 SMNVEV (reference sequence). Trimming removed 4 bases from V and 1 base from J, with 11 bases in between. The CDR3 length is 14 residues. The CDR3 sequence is CASSSGVRSYEQYF. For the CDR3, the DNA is TGTGCCAGCAGTTCAGGGGTGAGGTCCTACGAGCAGTACTTC.

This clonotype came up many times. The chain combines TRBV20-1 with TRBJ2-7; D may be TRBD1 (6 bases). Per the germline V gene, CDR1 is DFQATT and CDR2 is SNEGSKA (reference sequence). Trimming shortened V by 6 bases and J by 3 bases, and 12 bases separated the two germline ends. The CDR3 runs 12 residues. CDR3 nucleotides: TGCAGTGCCCAGGGGTGGGACTACGAGCAGTACTTC. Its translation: CSAQGWDYEQYF.

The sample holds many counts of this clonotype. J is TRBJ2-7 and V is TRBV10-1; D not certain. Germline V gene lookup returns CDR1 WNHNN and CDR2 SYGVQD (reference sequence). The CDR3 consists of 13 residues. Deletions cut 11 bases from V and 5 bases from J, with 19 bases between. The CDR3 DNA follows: TGCGCCGGTATTGAGGCGGCCGGCCACGAGCAGTACGTC. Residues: CAGIEAAGHEQYV.

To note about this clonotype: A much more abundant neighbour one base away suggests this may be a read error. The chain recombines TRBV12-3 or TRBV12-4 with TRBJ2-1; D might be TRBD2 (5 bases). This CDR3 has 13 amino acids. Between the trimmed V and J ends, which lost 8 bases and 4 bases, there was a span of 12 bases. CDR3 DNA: TGTGCCAGCCTACGGCGGGTGTACAATGAGCAGTTCTTC. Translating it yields CASLRRVYNEQFF.

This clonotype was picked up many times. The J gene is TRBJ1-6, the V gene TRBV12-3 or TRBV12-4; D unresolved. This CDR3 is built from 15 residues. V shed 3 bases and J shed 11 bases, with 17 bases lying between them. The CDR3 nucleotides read TGTGCCAGCAGTTTTGTCCCCGCACCTGGGGCACCCCTCCACTTT. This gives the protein CASSFVPAPGAPLHF.

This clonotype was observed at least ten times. The CDR3 spells CSARVRSMAQYF. CDR3 in DNA: TGCAGTGCTAGGGTCCGCAGTATGGCGCAGTATTTT. The V and J genes are TRBV20-1 and TRBJ2-3; D unresolved. V was clipped by 3 bases and J by 10 bases, with 14 bases between them. Germline V CDR1 and CDR2: DFQATT, SNEGSKA (reference sequence). The CDR3 extends over 12 amino acids.

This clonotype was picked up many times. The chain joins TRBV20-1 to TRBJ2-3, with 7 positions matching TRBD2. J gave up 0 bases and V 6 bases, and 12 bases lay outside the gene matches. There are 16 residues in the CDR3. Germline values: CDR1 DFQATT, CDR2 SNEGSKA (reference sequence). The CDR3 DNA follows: TGCAGTGCCCTCAAGAGACTAGCCTACAGCACAGATACGCAGTATTTT. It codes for CSALKRLAYSTDTQYF.

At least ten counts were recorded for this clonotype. This chain's CDR3 is CASSPLAGVGDTQYF. CDR3 DNA sequence: TGTGCCAGCAGTCCCCTAGCGGGAGTGGGAGATACGCAGTATTTT. This rearrangement joins TRBV27 to TRBJ2-3, with 10 nucleotides matching TRBD2. J lost 5 bases, V lost 5 bases, and 7 bases had no gene match. The CDR3 is 15 amino acids. CDR1 and CDR2 (germline): MNHEY, SMNVEV (reference sequence).

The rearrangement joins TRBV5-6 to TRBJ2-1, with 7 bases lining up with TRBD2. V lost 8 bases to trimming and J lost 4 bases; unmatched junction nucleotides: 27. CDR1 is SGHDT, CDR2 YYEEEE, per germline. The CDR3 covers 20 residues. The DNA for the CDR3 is TGTGCCAGGGGCTCCAATCTCCTAGCGGATACGATTACGGGGTACAATGAGCAGTTCTTC. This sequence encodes CARGSNLLADTITGYNEQFF.

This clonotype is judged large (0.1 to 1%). The CDR3 spells CASSFGGDQPQHF. DNA of the CDR3: TGTGCCAGCAGTTTTGGGGGCGATCAGCCCCAGCATTTT. The genes are TRBV27 and TRBJ1-5, with a possible D match to TRBD1 (6 bases). CDR3 size: 13 residues. V shed 3 bases and J shed 5 bases, with 8 bases lying between them. Germline CDR1 is MNHEY and CDR2 is SMNVEV (reference sequence).

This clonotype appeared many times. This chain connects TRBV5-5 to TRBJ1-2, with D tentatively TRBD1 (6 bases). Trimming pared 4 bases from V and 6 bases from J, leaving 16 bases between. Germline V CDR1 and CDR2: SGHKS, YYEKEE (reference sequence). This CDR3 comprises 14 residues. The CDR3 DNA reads TGTGCCAGCAGCGCCGGCGGGACAAGAAATGGCTACACCTTC. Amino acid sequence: CASSAGGTRNGYTF.

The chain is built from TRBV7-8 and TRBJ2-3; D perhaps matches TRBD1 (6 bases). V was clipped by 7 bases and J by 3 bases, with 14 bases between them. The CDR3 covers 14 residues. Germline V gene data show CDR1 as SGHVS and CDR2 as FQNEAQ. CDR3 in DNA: TGTGCCAGCACCCATGGGCAGGGGACAGATACGCAGTATTTT. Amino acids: CASTHGQGTDTQYF. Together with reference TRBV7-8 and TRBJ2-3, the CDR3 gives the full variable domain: GAGVSQSPRYKVAKRGQDVALRCDPISGHVSLFWYQQALGQGPEFLTYFQNEAQLDKSGLPSDRFFAERPEGSVSTLKIQRTQQEDSAVYLCASTHGQGTDTQYFGPGTRLTVL.

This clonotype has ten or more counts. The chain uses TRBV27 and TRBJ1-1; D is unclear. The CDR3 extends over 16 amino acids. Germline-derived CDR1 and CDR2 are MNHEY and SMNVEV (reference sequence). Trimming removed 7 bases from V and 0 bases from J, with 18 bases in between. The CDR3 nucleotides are TGTGCCAGCACCTCCAGGCTGCAGATGATGAACACTGAAGCTTTCTTT. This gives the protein CASTSRLQMMNTEAFF.

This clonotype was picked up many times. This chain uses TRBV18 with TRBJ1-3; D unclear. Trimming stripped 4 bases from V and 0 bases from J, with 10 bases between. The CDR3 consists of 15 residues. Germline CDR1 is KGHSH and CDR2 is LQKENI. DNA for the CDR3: TGTGCCAGCTCACAGGAACAGAGCTCTGGAAACACCATATATTTT. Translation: CASSQEQSSGNTIYF.

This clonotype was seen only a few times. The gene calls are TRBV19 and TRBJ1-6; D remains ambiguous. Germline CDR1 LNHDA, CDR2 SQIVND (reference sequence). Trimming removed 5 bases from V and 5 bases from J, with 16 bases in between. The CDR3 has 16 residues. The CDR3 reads CASSLNIGRHNSPLHF. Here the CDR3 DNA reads TGTGCCAGTAGTCTGAACATCGGCCGCCATAATTCACCCCTCCACTTT.

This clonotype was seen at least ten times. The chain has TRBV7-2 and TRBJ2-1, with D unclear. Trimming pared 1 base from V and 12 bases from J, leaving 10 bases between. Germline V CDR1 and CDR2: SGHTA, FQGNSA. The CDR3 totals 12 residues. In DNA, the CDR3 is TGTGCCAGCAGCTTAGACCTGGGCGCGCAGTTCTTC. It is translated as CASSLDLGAQFF.

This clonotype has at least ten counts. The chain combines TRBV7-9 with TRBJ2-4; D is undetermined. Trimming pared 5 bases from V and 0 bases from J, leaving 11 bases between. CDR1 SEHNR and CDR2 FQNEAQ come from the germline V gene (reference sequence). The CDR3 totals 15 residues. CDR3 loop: CASSLKSVAKNIQYF. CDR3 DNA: TGTGCCAGCAGCCTCAAATCAGTAGCCAAAAACATTCAGTACTTC.

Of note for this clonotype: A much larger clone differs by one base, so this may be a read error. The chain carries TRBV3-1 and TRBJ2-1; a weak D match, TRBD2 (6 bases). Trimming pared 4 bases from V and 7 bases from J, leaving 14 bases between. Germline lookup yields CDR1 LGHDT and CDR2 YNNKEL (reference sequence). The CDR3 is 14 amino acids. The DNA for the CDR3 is TGTGCCAGCAGCCCCGGCTGGGGAGGTAATGAGCAGTTCTTC. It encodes CASSPGWGGNEQFF.

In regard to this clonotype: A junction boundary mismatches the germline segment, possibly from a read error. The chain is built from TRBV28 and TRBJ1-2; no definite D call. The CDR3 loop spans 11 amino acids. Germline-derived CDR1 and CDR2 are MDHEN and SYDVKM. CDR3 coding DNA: TGTGCCAGCAGGCAGCCCGGAGGCTTCACCTTC. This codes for CASRQPGGFTF.

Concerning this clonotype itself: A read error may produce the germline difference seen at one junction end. The CDR3 loop is CTSSSTTGRGSYNSPLHF. CDR3 bases: TGTACCAGCAGTTCGACCACAGGGAGGGGCTCCTATAATTCACCCCTCCACTTT. This chain joins TRBV12-3 or TRBV12-4 and TRBJ1-6, with D perhaps TRBD1 (6 bases). The length of the CDR3 is 18 residues.

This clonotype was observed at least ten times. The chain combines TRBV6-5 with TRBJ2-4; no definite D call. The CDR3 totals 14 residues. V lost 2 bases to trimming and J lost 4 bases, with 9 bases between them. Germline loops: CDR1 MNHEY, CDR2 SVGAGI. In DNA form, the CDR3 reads TGTGCCAGCAGTTACGGGCTGGAGAAAAACATTCAGTACTTC. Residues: CASSYGLEKNIQYF.

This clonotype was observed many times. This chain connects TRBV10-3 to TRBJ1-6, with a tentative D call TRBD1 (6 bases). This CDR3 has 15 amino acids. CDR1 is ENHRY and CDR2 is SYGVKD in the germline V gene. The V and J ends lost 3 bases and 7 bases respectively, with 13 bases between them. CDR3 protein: CAISEATGTNSPLHF. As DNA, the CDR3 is TGTGCCATCAGTGAAGCGACAGGAACAAATTCACCCCTCCACTTT.

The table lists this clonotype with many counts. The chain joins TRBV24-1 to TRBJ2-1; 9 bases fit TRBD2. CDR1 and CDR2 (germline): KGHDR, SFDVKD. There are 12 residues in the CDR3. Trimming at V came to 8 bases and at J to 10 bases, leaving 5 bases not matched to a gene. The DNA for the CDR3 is TGTGCCACCACGGGACTAGCCGACGAGCAGTTCTTC. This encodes CATTGLADEQFF.

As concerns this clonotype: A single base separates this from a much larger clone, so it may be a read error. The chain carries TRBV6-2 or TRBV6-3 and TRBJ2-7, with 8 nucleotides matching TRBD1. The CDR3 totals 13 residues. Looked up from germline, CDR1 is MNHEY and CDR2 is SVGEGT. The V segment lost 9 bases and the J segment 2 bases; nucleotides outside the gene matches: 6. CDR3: CARKETGAYEQYF. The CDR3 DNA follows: TGTGCCAGGAAAGAGACAGGGGCCTACGAGCAGTACTTC.

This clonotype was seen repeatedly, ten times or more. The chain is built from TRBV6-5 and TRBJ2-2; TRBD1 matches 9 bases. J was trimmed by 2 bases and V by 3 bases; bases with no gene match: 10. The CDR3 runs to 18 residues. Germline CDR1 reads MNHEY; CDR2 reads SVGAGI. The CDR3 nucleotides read TGTGCCAGCAGTTATCTGTGGGGGACAGGGAGCAACACCGGGGAGCTGTTTTTT. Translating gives CASSYLWGTGSNTGELFF.

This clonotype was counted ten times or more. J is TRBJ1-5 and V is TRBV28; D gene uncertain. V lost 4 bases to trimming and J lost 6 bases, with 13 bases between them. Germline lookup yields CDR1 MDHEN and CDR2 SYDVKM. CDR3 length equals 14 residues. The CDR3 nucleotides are TGTGCCAGCAGTTACCCCCGGAGACGTCAGCCCCAGCATTTT. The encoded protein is CASSYPRRRQPQHF.